These 24 T cell receptor beta chains were sequenced from one sample in a study of CD8+CD57+ T cells in acquired aplastic anemia. The TCR beta profiling, which covered VDJ combination and CDR3 sequence, was carried out using genomic DNA as the template. TCRdb independently ran MiXCR on the reads; one entry per CDR3 protein. The sample lists 150,000 or so distinct CDR3 sequences; around 48% were seen once. Individuals selected for sequencing had exhibited CD8+CD57+ cell expansion on flow cytometry. Sequencing was done on a sample of sorted CD4+, CD8+, or CD8+CD57+ T cells (not recorded which) from PBMCs. The receptors derive from a human donor with aplastic anemia.

As to this clonotype: This may arise from a read error, as a much more abundant clone is one base away. The chain employs TRBV10-3 and TRBJ1-1; D call uncertain. Trimming cost V 10 bases and J 6 bases, with 18 bases left between them. Per germline, CDR1 ENHRY and CDR2 SYGVKD. The CDR3 is made up of 13 amino acids. CDR3 region: CATGGEIAPEAFF. The CDR3 nucleotides are TGTGCCACCGGCGGGGAGATAGCACCTGAAGCTTTCTTT.

This chain connects TRBV2 to TRBJ1-2; 9 bases align to TRBD1. Germline V gives CDR1 SNHLY, CDR2 FYNNEI. The CDR3 spans 13 residues. Trimming took 4 bases from V and 8 from J; bases not matched to a gene: 5. The CDR3 coding sequence is TGTGCCAGCAGTGCTAGGACAGGGGACGGCTACACCTTC. Protein sequence: CASSARTGDGYTF.

This clonotype occurred a few times. The rearrangement links TRBV12-3 or TRBV12-4 to TRBJ2-7; tentative D call: TRBD2 (5 bases). Trimming took off 6 bases at V and 2 bases at J, with 17 bases between the two ends. The CDR3 loop spans 15 amino acids. CDR3 coding DNA: TGTGCCAGCAGACCCGCCTCCCGGGGTGCCTACGAGCAGTACTTC. It yields the protein CASRPASRGAYEQYF.

This clonotype was found many times. J is TRBJ2-5 and V is TRBV11-3; the D call may be TRBD1 or TRBD2 (5 bases each). The germline V gene encodes CDR1 SGHNT and CDR2 YENEEA. This CDR3 contains 16 residues. Trimming pared 8 bases from V and 1 base from J, leaving 20 bases between. CDR3 coding DNA: TGTGCCAGCGGGGGACCGGGACCCACATCCCAAGAGACCCAGTACTTC. It specifies CASGGPGPTSQETQYF.

This chain uses TRBV7-3 with TRBJ1-2; a weak D match, TRBD1 (6 bases). The germline V gene has CDR1 SGHTA and CDR2 FQGTGA. Trimming shortened V by 2 bases and J by 5 bases, and 15 bases separated the two germline ends. The length of the CDR3 is 15 residues. The CDR3 region is CASSLVGQGLYGYTF. The CDR3 coding sequence is TGTGCCAGCAGCTTAGTTGGGCAGGGGCTGTATGGCTACACCTTC.

A remark on this clonotype: The junction shows a germline mismatch at one end, possibly a read error. The V gene is TRBV29-1, the J gene TRBJ2-7; D may be TRBD2 (6 bases). The CDR3 sequence is 11 residues long. CDR1 is SQVTM and CDR2 is ANQGSEA in the germline V gene. The CDR3 DNA reads TGCAGCGTTGAAGATCGGGGGTCGTACCACTTC. Translated, it gives CSVEDRGSYHF.

This chain connects TRBV6-1 to TRBJ2-5; tentative D call: TRBD2 (5 bases). Trimming left V 5 bases short and J 1 base short, with 8 bases between. The CDR3 contains 13 residues. Per the germline V gene, CDR1 is MNHNS and CDR2 is SASEGT. The CDR3 reads CASSQDFQETQYF. The CDR3 bases are TGTGCCAGCAGTCAGGACTTCCAAGAGACCCAGTACTTC.

In its sample, this clonotype was seen a few times. The V call is TRBV20-1, the J call TRBJ2-5, with no clear D. The CDR3 runs 14 residues. Germline V gives CDR1 DFQATT, CDR2 SNEGSKA (reference sequence). V lost 3 bases to trimming and J lost 2 bases, with 13 bases between them. CDR3 coding DNA: TGCAGTGCTAGCCCGTTCGCGGATCAAGAGACCCAGTACTTC. It is translated as CSASPFADQETQYF.

This clonotype showed up many times. The genes are TRBV12-3 or TRBV12-4 and TRBJ2-1, with unresolved D. This CDR3 region has 12 residues. Trimming cost V 6 bases and J 0 bases, with 3 bases left between them. CDR3: CASRSSYNEQFF. The CDR3 DNA sequence: TGTGCCAGCAGGAGCTCCTACAATGAGCAGTTCTTC.

This clonotype was found many times. This sequence joins TRBV5-4 and TRBJ2-7, with D hard to call. V was shortened by 0 bases and J by 5 bases, with 3 bases between the two germline ends. The length of the CDR3 is 11 residues. Germline V gene sequence: CDR1 SGHNT, CDR2 YYREEE (reference sequence). The CDR3 bases are TGTGCCAGCAGCTTGGAAGACGAGCAGTACTTC. This sequence encodes CASSLEDEQYF.

This clonotype showed up many times. This chain links TRBV19 with TRBJ1-6; 7 bases match TRBD1. Germline V gene data show CDR1 as LNHDA and CDR2 as SQIVND (reference sequence). The CDR3 length is 16 residues. The V gene end was trimmed by 5 bases and the J gene end by 0 bases; junction bases not matched to a gene: 4. The CDR3 is CASSGDRSSYNSPLHF. CDR3 bases: TGTGCCAGTAGTGGGGACAGAAGCTCCTATAATTCACCCCTCCACTTT.

This clonotype occurred many times. V is TRBV7-7 and J is TRBJ2-5; TRBD1 might be the D (6 bases). This CDR3 spans 13 amino acids. Germline V gives CDR1 SSHAT, CDR2 FNYEAQ (reference sequence). V lost 4 bases and J 5 bases, leaving 11 bases between the germline ends. In DNA, the CDR3 is TGTGCCAGCAGCTCACAGGGCTGGGAGACCCAGTACTTC. Encoded protein: CASSSQGWETQYF.

This clonotype has a count of ten or more. The rearrangement links TRBV2 to TRBJ1-5; D ambiguous. CDR1 and CDR2 from the germline V gene are SNHLY and FYNNEI. The length of the CDR3 is 13 residues. V was pared by 8 bases and J by 4 bases, with 12 bases between. Here the CDR3 reads CASGFWENQPQHF. Written as DNA, the CDR3 is TGTGCCAGCGGGTTTTGGGAAAATCAGCCCCAGCATTTT.

This clonotype was seen ten or more times. This CDR3 is CANRTGVSTDTQYF. In nucleotides, the CDR3 is TGTGCCAACCGGACAGGGGTTAGCACAGATACGCAGTATTTT. The rearrangement links TRBV2 to TRBJ2-3; 9 bases map to TRBD1. V lost 10 bases to trimming and J lost 0 bases; unmatched junction nucleotides: 5. The CDR3 covers 14 residues. Looked up from germline, CDR1 is SNHLY and CDR2 is FYNNEI. Variable domain in full (rest from reference TRBV2 and TRBJ2-3): EPEVTQTPSHQVTQMGQEVILRCVPISNHLYFYWYRQILGQKVEFLVSFYNNEISEKSEIFDDQFSVERPDGSNFTLKIRSTKLEDSAMYFCANRTGVSTDTQYFGPGTRLTVL.

This clonotype was detected many times. The V gene is TRBV20-1, the J gene TRBJ1-1; 9 bases align to TRBD1. The CDR3 runs 16 residues. V was pared by 4 bases and J by 3 bases, with 12 bases of the junction left unmatched. The V gene's germline CDR1 is DFQATT and CDR2 SNEGSKA (reference sequence). Here the CDR3 DNA reads TGCAGTGCTACCGTCCCGGGACAGGGTTGGGACACTGAAGCTTTCTTT. It translates to CSATVPGQGWDTEAFF.

The V call is TRBV20-1, the J call TRBJ2-7, with 9 bases lining up with TRBD1. V gave up 5 bases and J gave up 5 bases; unmatched junction bases: 7. This CDR3 is 13 amino acids long. CDR1 is DFQATT, CDR2 SNEGSKA, per germline (reference sequence). The CDR3 spells CSAGRDRAHEQYF. CDR3 nucleotides: TGCAGTGCTGGCCGGGACAGGGCCCACGAGCAGTACTTC.

This clonotype was recorded many times. The V gene is TRBV29-1, the J gene TRBJ2-1, with a possible D match to TRBD1 (6 bases). Trimming removed 1 base at V and 3 bases at J, with 13 bases between. The length of the CDR3 is 15 residues. Germline V gene lookup returns CDR1 SQVTM and CDR2 ANQGSEA. Here the CDR3 DNA reads TGCAGCGTTGAAGGAGGGCAGGGGATCTACAATGAGCAGTTCTTC. It specifies CSVEGGQGIYNEQFF.

As for this clonotype: The missing conserved phenylalanine or tryptophan at the end of this CDR3 makes a read error likely. This sequence joins TRBV10-3 and TRBJ2-7, with 10 bases fitting TRBD1. CDR1 ENHRY and CDR2 SYGVKD come from the germline V gene. V trimming: 3 bases; J trimming: 4 bases; junction bases outside the gene matches: 6. CDR3 length equals 15 residues. CDR3 nucleotide sequence: TGTGCCATCAGTGATCCGACAGGGGGCTTGTACGAGCAGTACTAC. This sequence encodes CAISDPTGGLYEQYY.

This clonotype came up many times. The genes are TRBV15 and TRBJ1-1; the match to TRBD1 covers 9 bases. CDR1 LNHNV and CDR2 YYDKDF come from the germline V gene (reference sequence). The CDR3 has 13 amino acids. V was clipped by 0 bases and J by 11 bases; unmatched bases: 4. CDR3 sequence: CATSREWDRDAFF. For the CDR3, the DNA is TGTGCCACCAGCAGAGAGTGGGACAGGGACGCTTTCTTT.

To note about this clonotype: At one end the junction does not follow the germline gene, possibly because of a read error. The chain couples TRBV25-1 to TRBJ2-7; 11 bases are shared with TRBD1. CDR1 and CDR2 (germline): MGHDK, SYGVNS. This CDR3 has 17 residues. CDR3: CAGSVLLGQGAIYEQYF. The CDR3 region has the DNA TGTGCCGGCAGTGTCCTCCTTGGACAGGGGGCTATCTACGAGCAGTACTTC.

This sequence joins TRBV11-2 and TRBJ1-6; maybe TRBD1 (6 bases). CDR3 size: 16 residues. Trimming cost V 5 bases and J 8 bases, with 19 bases left between them. The germline gives CDR1 SGHAT, CDR2 FQNNGV. The CDR3 DNA sequence: TGTGCCAGCAGCCCTGGGGTCCGGGGGCTTTATTCACCCCTCCACTTT. Its protein is CASSPGVRGLYSPLHF.

V and J are TRBV20-1 and TRBJ1-2; no clear D gene. Trimming left V 3 bases short and J 4 bases short, with 6 bases between. This CDR3 is 11 amino acids long. The germline CDR1 and CDR2 sequences are DFQATT and SNEGSKA (reference sequence). The CDR3 DNA reads as TGCAGTGCTAGGGAAACCTATGGCTACACCTTC. Translating gives CSARETYGYTF.

This clonotype showed up many times. The chain joins TRBV7-6 to TRBJ2-1, with D tentatively TRBD1 or TRBD2 (5 bases each). The CDR3 extends over 13 amino acids. V lost 3 bases and J lost 6, with 9 bases in between. Looked up from germline, CDR1 is SGHVS and CDR2 is FNYEAQ. CDR3 in DNA: TGTGCCAGCAGCTTTGGGACCCTCAATGAGCAGTTCTTC. This sequence encodes CASSFGTLNEQFF.

The V call is TRBV20-1, the J call TRBJ2-7; 8 bases map to TRBD2. Germline lookup yields CDR1 DFQATT and CDR2 SNEGSKA (reference sequence). Trimming took 1 base from V and 2 from J; bases not matched to a gene: 7. The CDR3 loop spans 15 amino acids. The CDR3 loop is CSARAPQGLAYEQYF. The CDR3 DNA sequence: TGCAGTGCTAGAGCCCCGCAGGGACTAGCCTACGAGCAGTACTTC.